This TCR beta chain was profiled in a study of technical replicates of blood from a handful of donors. CDR1 is SGHDT and CDR2 is YYEEEE in the germline V gene. The V gene end was trimmed by 3 bases and the J gene end by 7 bases; junction bases not matched to a gene: 13. The CDR3 contains 16 residues. The repertoire was sequenced with immunoSEQ multiplex PCR; TCRdb's copy has only in-frame clones and lacks some. The sample holds over 60,000 clones, 93% seen once. The rearrangement links TRBV5-6 to TRBJ2-1, with TRBD1 matching 7 bases. The material sequenced was T cells isolated from PBMCs. The sequence was obtained from a human donor in good health. DNA for the CDR3: TGTGCCAGCAGCTCTAAAATAGGGGGCGCGGCAAATGAGCAGTTCTTC. Translated, it gives CASSSKIGGAANEQFF.